Only one count was recorded for the clone carrying this TCR beta chain. This sample stems from a study of blood T cell repertoires in COVID-19. Study as a whole: Collection of acute and convalescent COVID-19 samples took place in the United States, Italy and Spain. T cells, B-cell-depleted T cells, or PBMCs provided the cDNA or gDNA that served as material.

Per germline, CDR1 MDHEN and CDR2 SYDVKM. CDR3 length equals 13 residues. Trimming at V came to 3 bases and at J to 4 bases, leaving 1 base not matched to a gene. In the source study's methods: By means of reference gene primer amplification, nucleated cell counts were estimated. Assay used: immunoSEQ multiplex PCR; TCRdb lists only in-frame clones, some missing. That table furnishes V, J and clone size, whereas the DNA furnished D and trimming. The table includes tens of thousands of clones, around 84% detected once. Sequencing was done on a sample of peripheral blood. The TCR was taken from a human donor in a cohort sampled during active COVID-19. The rearrangement links TRBV28 to TRBJ1-2, with 8 bases fitting TRBD1. In DNA, the CDR3 is TGTGCCAGCAGTTTGACAGGGGTCTATGGCTACACCTTC. Residues: CASSLTGVYGYTF.